The 10 T cell receptor beta chains listed next were all sequenced from one sample in a study of T cells after posttransplantation cyclophosphamide. Data came from immunoSEQ multiplex PCR; TCRdb stores just in-frame clones and leaves some out. The sample was found to contain about 36,000 clones, and every one recurs. Material for sequencing was PBMCs. The receptors shown here come from a girl aged 5-17 years in good health, CMV-negative, and a related stem cell transplant donor.

This clone was counted many times. This rearrangement joins TRBV18 to TRBJ2-5; the match to TRBD1 covers 9 bases. The CDR3 contains 16 residues. CDR1 KGHSH and CDR2 LQKENI come from the germline V gene. V trimming: 3 bases; J trimming: 4 bases; junction bases outside the gene matches: 9. In nucleotides, the CDR3 is TGTGCCAGCTCACCGAACCCGGGACAGGGAGGAGAGACCCAGTACTTC. Protein product: CASSPNPGQGGETQYF.

The sample holds many counts of this clone. The V and J genes are TRBV5-5 and TRBJ2-3; 8 nucleotides align to TRBD2. This CDR3 is 16 amino acids long. Germline V gene data show CDR1 as SGHKS and CDR2 as YYEKEE (reference sequence). The V segment lost 6 bases and the J segment 4 bases; nucleotides outside the gene matches: 13. Here the CDR3 reads CASTTEWGAGADTQYF. The CDR3 DNA is TGTGCCAGCACAACCGAGTGGGGAGCGGGAGCAGATACGCAGTATTTT.

This clone has ten or more counts. The genes are TRBV6-1 and TRBJ1-5; possibly TRBD1 for D (6 bases). Per germline, CDR1 MNHNS and CDR2 SASEGT. The CDR3 totals 13 residues. Trimming took 6 bases from V and 3 from J, leaving 9 bases between them. The CDR3 nucleotides read TGTGCCAGCAGGAGGGGGACCAATCAGCCCCAGCATTTT. This sequence encodes CASRRGTNQPQHF.

This clone was found many times. The chain is built from TRBV28 and TRBJ1-4, with D maybe TRBD1 (6 bases). Trimming left V 5 bases short and J 0 bases short, with 16 bases between. Germline V gene lookup returns CDR1 MDHEN and CDR2 SYDVKM. The CDR3 is made up of 17 amino acids. The CDR3, as DNA: TGTGCCAGCAGTGTAGGGGGGGGAGGTCCAACTAATGAAAAACTGTTTTTT. Its translation: CASSVGGGGPTNEKLFF.

J is TRBJ1-2 and V is TRBV6-4; D is perhaps TRBD1 (5 bases). The CDR3 sequence is 14 residues long. V lost 6 bases, J lost 7 bases, and 18 bases lay in between. The germline V gene encodes CDR1 MRHNA and CDR2 SNTAGT. The CDR3 region is CASRENRMRPGYTF. CDR3 coding DNA: TGTGCCAGCAGGGAAAACAGGATGAGACCTGGCTACACCTTC.

This clone showed up many times. The rearrangement joins TRBV5-1 to TRBJ2-7; TRBD1 is a possible D gene (6 bases). Trimming cost V 4 bases and J 3 bases, with 11 bases left between them. Germline V CDR1 and CDR2: SGHRS, YFSETQ. This CDR3 contains 13 residues. Written as DNA, the CDR3 is TGCGCCAGCAGCAACGGACAGATCTACGAGCAGTACTTC. Translated, it gives CASSNGQIYEQYF.

The V gene is TRBV30, the J gene TRBJ2-6; D is perhaps TRBD2 (5 bases). The CDR3 has 16 residues. The germline gives CDR1 GTSNPN, CDR2 SVGIG (reference sequence). Trimming shortened V by 2 bases and J by 0 bases, and 11 bases separated the two germline ends. The CDR3 DNA follows: TGTGCCTGGAGTCCTGACTATTTCTCTGGGGCCAACGTCCTGACTTTC. Residues: CAWSPDYFSGANVLTF.

This clone was seen ten or more times. The chain joins TRBV10-3 to TRBJ2-7; weak D call: TRBD1 (6 bases). This CDR3 region has 13 residues. The V gene's germline CDR1 is ENHRY and CDR2 SYGVKD. V was clipped by 2 bases and J by 3 bases, with 8 bases between them. CDR3 nucleotide sequence: TGTGCCATCAGTGAGAGGGGGAGCTACGAGCAGTACTTC. Its translation is CAISERGSYEQYF.

This clone has at least ten counts. The J gene is TRBJ2-3, the V gene TRBV4-1; TRBD2 matches at 10 bases. V gave up 0 bases and J gave up 3 bases; unmatched junction bases: 0. This CDR3 comprises 15 residues. CDR1 is MGHRA, CDR2 YSYEKL, per germline. The CDR3 reads CASSQDSGGTDTQYF. Written as DNA, the CDR3 is TGCGCCAGCAGCCAAGATAGCGGGGGGACAGATACGCAGTATTTT.

There are many counts of this clone. This sequence joins TRBV4-1 and TRBJ2-1; 12 positions match TRBD2. In germline, CDR1 is MGHRA, CDR2 YSYEKL. V lost 2 bases to trimming and J lost 5 bases; unmatched junction nucleotides: 4. The CDR3 has 16 residues. The CDR3 is CASSQYGLAGNNEQFF. Written as DNA, the CDR3 is TGCGCCAGCAGCCAATACGGACTAGCGGGAAACAATGAGCAGTTCTTC.